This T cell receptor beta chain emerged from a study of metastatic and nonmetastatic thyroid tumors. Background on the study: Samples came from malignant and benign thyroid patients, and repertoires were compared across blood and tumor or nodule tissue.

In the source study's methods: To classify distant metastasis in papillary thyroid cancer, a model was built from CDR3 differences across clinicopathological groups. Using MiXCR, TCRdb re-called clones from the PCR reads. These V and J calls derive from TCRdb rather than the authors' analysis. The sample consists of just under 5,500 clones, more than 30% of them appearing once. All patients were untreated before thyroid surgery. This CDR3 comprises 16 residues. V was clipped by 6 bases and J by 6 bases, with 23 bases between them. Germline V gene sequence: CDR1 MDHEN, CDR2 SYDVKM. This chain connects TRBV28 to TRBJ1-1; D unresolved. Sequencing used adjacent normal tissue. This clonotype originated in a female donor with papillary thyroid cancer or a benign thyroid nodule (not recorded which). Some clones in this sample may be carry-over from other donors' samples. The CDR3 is CASSRVLAVVRSEAFF. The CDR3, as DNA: TGTGCCAGCAGCAGAGTCCTGGCGGTAGTCAGGTCTGAAGCTTTCTTT.